The source of this T cell receptor (beta chain) is a study of vaccination effects on CD4 cells after COVID-19. Looking at the study overall: All study participants received two doses of BNT162b2 or mRNA-1273 vaccine. Whole-study findings and limits: There was only 1 of 255 vaccine-induced clones in healthy vaccinees that cross-reacted with common cold coronaviruses.

V was cut by 7 bases and J by 7 bases, with 8 bases left in between. Germline assignment: CDR1 DFQATT and CDR2 SNEGSKA (reference sequence). The length of the CDR3 is 10 residues. Only one count was recorded for this clone. Its matching antigen is unknown. Assay used: immunoSEQ multiplex PCR; TCRdb lists only in-frame clones, some missing. Of 50,000 to 75,000 clones in the sample, roughly 76% are singletons; the top ten hold roughly 2.7%. In the ViraFEST assay, antigen-specific CD4+ clonotypes were identified by expansion after peptide-pool stimulation. With about ten days of culture completed, CD4+ T cells were isolated.

The sample in question was CD4+ T cells from PBMCs cultured with HCoV-229E spike peptides, obtained before COVID-19 vaccination. The TCR comes from a human donor who received a COVID-19 vaccine. The chain uses TRBV20-1 and TRBJ1-5; no clear D. CDR3 in amino acids: CSVSGQPQHF. CDR3 DNA sequence: TGCAGTGTGAGCGGGCAGCCCCAGCATTTT.